This entry features one T cell receptor beta chain sequence. This sample stems from a study of blood T cell repertoires in COVID-19. As for the study in general: The United States, Italy and Spain supplied acute and convalescent COVID-19 samples.

There are 14 residues in the CDR3. Germline values: CDR1 MNHEY, CDR2 SVGAGI. V lost 5 bases, J lost 1 base, and 11 bases lay in between. Sequencing used immunoSEQ multiplex PCR; TCRdb keeps in-frame clones, though not all of them. The data contain under 200,000 clones, about nine tenths of them seen just once; the ten biggest clones take up roughly 25%. The sequenced material came from peripheral blood. This clonotype was obtained from a man in his sixties with acute or convalescent COVID-19. The chain is built from TRBV6-5 and TRBJ2-5, with a tentative D call TRBD2 (6 bases). CDR3 sequence (DNA): TGTGCCAGCAGTCTCAGGGACTCCCAAGAGACCCAGTACTTC. It yields the protein CASSLRDSQETQYF.